This T cell receptor beta chain is from a study of blood T cell repertoires in COVID-19. Turning to the study itself: Sites across the United States, Italy and Spain contributed samples from acute and convalescent COVID-19.

This clone appeared a single time. CDR1 KGHSH and CDR2 LQKENI come from the germline V gene. The V segment lost 5 bases and the J segment 2 bases; nucleotides outside the gene matches: 14. This CDR3 has 17 residues. Each participant's cohort was designated according to participant-reported clinical history. Only in-frame clones appear in the TCRdb table, and some are missing; sequencing was by immunoSEQ multiplex PCR. The data show around 280,000 clones, with roughly nine tenths seen just once and about 1.8% held by the top ten. Sequencing was performed on PBMCs or T cells enriched from blood (not recorded which). The chain employs TRBV18 and TRBJ1-2; 7 nucleotides line up with TRBD1. This receptor was identified in a woman between 40 and 55 years old who had recovered from COVID-19. The CDR3 sequence: CASSSFSRDSQNYGYTF. The CDR3 region has the DNA TGTGCCAGCTCATCCTTCTCCCGGGACAGTCAGAACTATGGCTACACCTTC.